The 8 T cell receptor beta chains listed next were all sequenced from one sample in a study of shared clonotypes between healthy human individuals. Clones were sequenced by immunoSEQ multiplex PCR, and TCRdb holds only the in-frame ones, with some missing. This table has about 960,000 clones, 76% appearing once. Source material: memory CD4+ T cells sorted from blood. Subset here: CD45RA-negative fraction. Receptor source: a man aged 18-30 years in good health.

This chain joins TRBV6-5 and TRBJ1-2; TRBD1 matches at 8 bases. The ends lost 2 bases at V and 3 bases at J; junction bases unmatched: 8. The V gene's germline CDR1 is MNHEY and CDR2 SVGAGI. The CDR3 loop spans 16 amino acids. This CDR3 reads CASSYGATGEYYGYTF. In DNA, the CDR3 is TGTGCCAGCAGTTACGGGGCGACAGGGGAATACTATGGCTACACCTTC.

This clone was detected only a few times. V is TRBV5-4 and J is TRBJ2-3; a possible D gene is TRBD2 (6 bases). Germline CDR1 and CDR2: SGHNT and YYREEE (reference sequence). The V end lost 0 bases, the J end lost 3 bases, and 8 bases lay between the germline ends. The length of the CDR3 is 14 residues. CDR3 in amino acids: CASSLGRETDTQYF. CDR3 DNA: TGTGCCAGCAGCTTGGGGAGGGAGACAGATACGCAGTATTTT.

The CDR3 nucleotides read TGTGCCAGCAGCCAGGGACTAGTGGAGGGGGAGACCCAGTACTTC. Protein sequence: CASSQGLVEGETQYF. The chain employs TRBV5-4 and TRBJ2-5; 8 bases match TRBD2. The length of the CDR3 is 15 residues. The V gene's germline CDR1 is SGHNT and CDR2 YYREEE (reference sequence). The V gene end was trimmed by 4 bases and the J gene end by 5 bases; junction bases not matched to a gene: 10. Using reference TRBV5-4 and TRBJ2-5 for the parts outside the CDR3, the full variable domain is ETGVTQSPTHLIKTRGQQVTLRCSSQSGHNTVSWYQQALGQGPQFIFQYYREEENGRGNFPPRFSGLQFPNYSSELNVNALELDDSALYLCASSQGLVEGETQYFGPGTRLLVL.

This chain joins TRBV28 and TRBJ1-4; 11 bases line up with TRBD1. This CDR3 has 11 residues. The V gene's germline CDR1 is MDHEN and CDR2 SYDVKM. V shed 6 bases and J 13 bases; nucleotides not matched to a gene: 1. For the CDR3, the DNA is TGTGCCAGCAGCGGGACAGGGGGACTGTTTTTT. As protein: CASSGTGGLFF.

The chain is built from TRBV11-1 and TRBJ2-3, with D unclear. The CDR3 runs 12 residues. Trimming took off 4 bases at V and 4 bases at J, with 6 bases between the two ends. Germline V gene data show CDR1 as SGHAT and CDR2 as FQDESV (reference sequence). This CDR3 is CASSSIPDTQYF. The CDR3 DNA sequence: TGTGCCAGCAGCTCCATTCCAGATACGCAGTATTTT.

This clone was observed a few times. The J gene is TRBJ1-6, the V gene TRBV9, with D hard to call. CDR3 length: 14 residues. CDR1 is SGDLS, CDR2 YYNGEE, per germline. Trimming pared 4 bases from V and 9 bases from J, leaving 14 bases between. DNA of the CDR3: TGTGCCAGCAGCCCCGGGCCCGGAGGTTCACCCCTCCACTTT. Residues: CASSPGPGGSPLHF.

The CDR3 reads CAWSSTGGRYEQYF. The CDR3, as DNA: TGTGCCTGGAGTTCGACAGGGGGCAGGTACGAGCAGTACTTC. The chain carries TRBV30 and TRBJ2-7, with 10 bases that match TRBD1. The CDR3 consists of 14 residues. V gave up 2 bases and J gave up 4 bases; unmatched junction bases: 5. CDR1 is GTSNPN, CDR2 SVGIG, per germline (reference sequence).

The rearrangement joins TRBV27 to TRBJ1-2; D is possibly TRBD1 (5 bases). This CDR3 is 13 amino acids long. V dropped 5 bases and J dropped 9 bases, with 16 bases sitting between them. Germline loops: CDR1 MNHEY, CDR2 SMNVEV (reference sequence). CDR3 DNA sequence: TGTGCCAGCAGTCCCGGGACCGCGTCTAGCTACACCTTC. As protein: CASSPGTASSYTF.